The clone carrying this TCR beta chain has ten or more counts. No antigen is known for it. TCRdb independently ran MiXCR on the RT-PCR reads; one entry per CDR3 protein. Among 450,000 to 600,000 distinct CDR3 sequences, around 8% were seen once, and the ten largest hold over 10%. This entry is derived from a study of response to subunit inactivated influenza vaccine. General study results and limits: Seasonal influenza vaccination, on each occasion, was suggested by the authors to recruit few new T cells.

Germline V gene data show CDR1 as SGHNT and CDR2 as YENEEA. V was trimmed by 0 bases and J by 5 bases, leaving 12 bases between them. The CDR3 has 15 amino acids. Sequences were derived from PBMCs from blood, sampled around 25 months after vaccination. The TCR sequence derives from a man between 50 and 75 years old who received an inactivated influenza vaccine. The chain recombines TRBV11-3 with TRBJ2-3; D is possibly TRBD1 (7 bases). The CDR3 protein is CASSLDGTAGDTQYF. The CDR3 coding sequence is TGTGCCAGCAGCTTAGATGGGACAGCGGGAGATACGCAGTATTTT.